A single sample gave rise to the 18 T cell receptor beta chains below, sequenced in a study of T cells after posttransplantation cyclophosphamide. Cyclophosphamide on days +3 and +4 followed busulfan-fludarabine conditioning and a marrow graft. The protocol was immunoSEQ multiplex PCR, while the TCRdb copy is restricted to in-frame clones and leaves out a portion. Seen here are some 8,500 clones, under 90% observed once, and the top ten hold less than 30%. The sequencing used PBMCs, collected after allogeneic stem cell transplant with posttransplant cyclophosphamide. The receptors were gathered from a female patient aged 40-50 years who received an allogeneic stem cell transplant from an unrelated donor, was CMV-positive, and had no GVHD. The graft donor may have contributed some T cells.

Here the CDR3 DNA reads TGTGCCATCAGTATCGCAACCCAGGATGGCTACACCTTC. Residues: CAISIATQDGYTF. The gene calls are TRBV10-3 and TRBJ1-2; unclear D gene. The CDR3 runs to 13 residues. Germline assignment: CDR1 ENHRY and CDR2 SYGVKD. Trimming removed 5 bases from V and 6 bases from J, with 13 bases in between.

The rearrangement uses TRBV7-2 and TRBJ2-5, with D possibly being TRBD2 (5 bases). CDR3 length: 15 residues. CDR1 SGHTA and CDR2 FQGNSA come from the germline V gene. Trimming took off 5 bases at V and 4 bases at J, with 17 bases between the two ends. Here the CDR3 DNA reads TGTGCCAGCAGCAACCGCGGGTCCAGAGCAGAGACCCAGTACTTC. Translated, it gives CASSNRGSRAETQYF.

The chain combines TRBV18 with TRBJ2-2; 7 positions agree with TRBD2. This CDR3 comprises 18 residues. Per germline, CDR1 KGHSH and CDR2 LQKENI. V lost 3 bases to trimming and J lost 2 bases; unmatched junction nucleotides: 12. CDR3 amino acids: CASSPASAGLPNTGELFF. The CDR3 nucleotides read TGTGCCAGCTCACCGGCCTCAGCGGGACTACCTAACACCGGGGAGCTGTTTTTT.

This clone is medium-sized (0.01 to 0.1%) in the sample. The sample has other DNA sequences that encode this CDR3 too. The gene calls are TRBV27 and TRBJ1-2; D perhaps matches TRBD1 (5 bases). The CDR3 length is 12 residues. Germline V gene lookup returns CDR1 MNHEY and CDR2 SMNVEV (reference sequence). V lost 5 bases and J 5 bases, leaving 9 bases between the germline ends. The CDR3 nucleotides are TGTGCCAGCAGTGTGGGGGGTTATGGCTACACCTTC. Encoded protein: CASSVGGYGYTF.

The J gene is TRBJ1-5, the V gene TRBV10-3; no definite D call. Germline V lookup: CDR1 ENHRY, CDR2 SYGVKD. Trimming removed 4 bases from V and 4 bases from J, with 8 bases in between. The CDR3 length is 13 residues. The CDR3 loop is CAISVSGNQPQHF. CDR3 coding DNA: TGTGCCATCAGTGTTTCGGGGAATCAGCCCCAGCATTTT.

The chain is built from TRBV11-2 and TRBJ2-7, with D tentatively TRBD2 (6 bases). This CDR3 region has 15 residues. The ends were cut back, 1 base at V and 2 bases at J, with 12 bases in the middle. Germline values: CDR1 SGHAT, CDR2 FQNNGV. CDR3 coding DNA: TGTGCCAGCAGCTTAGTTATCGGCGGGGCCTACGAGCAGTACTTC. It translates to CASSLVIGGAYEQYF. The full variable domain, in which reference TRBV11-2 and TRBJ2-7 provide the parts outside the CDR3, is EAGVAQSPRYKIIEKRQSVAFWCNPISGHATLYWYQQILGQGPKLLIQFQNNGVVDDSQLPKDRFSAERLKGVDSTLKIQPAKLEDSAVYLCASSLVIGGAYEQYFGPGTRLTVT.

The chain links TRBV7-9 to TRBJ1-5; the D is unclear. The CDR3 spans 11 residues. The germline gives CDR1 SEHNR, CDR2 FQNEAQ (reference sequence). Trimming left V 5 bases short and J 5 bases short, with 4 bases between. The CDR3 loop is CASSPDQPQHF. The CDR3 coding sequence is TGTGCCAGCAGCCCCGATCAGCCCCAGCATTTT. Drawing the rest from reference TRBV7-9 and TRBJ1-5, the complete variable domain is DTGVSQNPRHKITKRGQNVTFRCDPISEHNRLYWYRQTLGQGPEFLTYFQNEAQLEKSRLLSDRFSAERPKGSFSTLEIQRTEQGDSAMYLCASSPDQPQHFGDGTRLSIL.

This clone was counted between two and nine times. The rearrangement links TRBV18 to TRBJ1-3; TRBD1 is a possible D gene (5 bases). Germline V gene sequence: CDR1 KGHSH, CDR2 LQKENI. V was pared by 0 bases and J by 2 bases, with 23 bases between. The CDR3 sequence is 20 residues long. The CDR3 sequence: CASSPPNLSRGEKAGNTIYF. In nucleotides, the CDR3 is TGTGCCAGCTCACCACCTAATCTATCTCGGGGGGAAAAGGCTGGAAACACCATATATTTT.

The V gene is TRBV4-2, the J gene TRBJ1-5; 7 bases match TRBD1. The germline V gene encodes CDR1 LGHNA and CDR2 YNFKEQ. The CDR3 is 15 residues long. V lost 0 bases, J lost 5 bases, and 4 bases stayed unmatched. The CDR3 is CASSQDPRGDQPQHF. Written as DNA, the CDR3 is TGTGCCAGCAGCCAAGATCCCAGGGGGGATCAGCCCCAGCATTTT.

This sequence joins TRBV5-5 and TRBJ2-3, with a weak D call TRBD2 (7 bases). The V end was cut by 4 bases, the J end by 3 bases, with 12 bases between. The CDR3 is 14 amino acids. Germline values: CDR1 SGHKS, CDR2 YYEKEE (reference sequence). In DNA, the CDR3 is TGTGCCAGCAGCCGAGGGGGGGGGACAGATACGCAGTATTTT. This gives the protein CASSRGGGTDTQYF. The full variable domain, its missing parts supplied by reference TRBV5-5 and TRBJ2-3, is DAGVTQSPTHLIKTRGQQVTLRCSPISGHKSVSWYQQVLGQGPQFIFQYYEKEERGRGNFPDRFSARQFPNYSSELNVNALLLGDSALYLCASSRGGGTDTQYFGPGTRLTVL.

In DNA, the CDR3 is TGTGCCAGCAGCGGAACAGGGGGTCAGCCCCAGCATTTT. It is translated as CASSGTGGQPQHF. V is TRBV9 and J is TRBJ1-5; TRBD1 aligns across 8 bases. The ends lost 3 bases at V and 6 bases at J; junction bases unmatched: 2. This CDR3 is built from 13 residues. Germline V gene sequence: CDR1 SGDLS, CDR2 YYNGEE.

The rearrangement joins TRBV28 to TRBJ2-5; D may be TRBD1 (5 bases). The J call may be mistaken, given a closer DNA end match to TRBJ2-7. The CDR3 has 12 amino acids. Germline V gene lookup returns CDR1 MDHEN and CDR2 SYDVKM. This chain's CDR3 is CASSQGQYEQYF. For the CDR3, the DNA is TGTGCCAGCAGCCAAGGACAATACGAGCAGTACTTC.

This rearrangement joins TRBV6-6 to TRBJ2-5; maybe TRBD1 (6 bases). Deletions cut 4 bases from V and 5 bases from J, with 17 bases between. From germline, CDR1 is MNHNY and CDR2 SVGAGI (reference sequence). CDR3 length equals 15 residues. The CDR3 DNA is TGTGCCAGCAGTTCCCCGGACAGTTTTGGGGAGACCCAGTACTTC. The encoded protein is CASSSPDSFGETQYF.

The J gene is TRBJ1-2, the V gene TRBV15; TRBD1 aligns across 7 bases. The V gene end was trimmed by 5 bases and the J gene end by 6 bases; junction bases not matched to a gene: 9. CDR3 length: 14 amino acids. CDR1 LNHNV and CDR2 YYDKDF come from the germline V gene (reference sequence). This CDR3 is CATSVGTDVNGYTF. In nucleotides, the CDR3 is TGTGCCACCAGCGTCGGGACAGACGTGAATGGCTACACCTTC.

Here the CDR3 DNA reads TGTGCCAGCAGCTTGGAGGTTGCGGGGGGGTTGTTCTTC. Protein sequence: CASSLEVAGGLFF. The chain employs TRBV5-5 and TRBJ2-1; 9 bases are a match to TRBD2. The ends lost 0 bases at V and 15 bases at J; junction bases unmatched: 7. The CDR3 is made up of 13 amino acids. Germline loops: CDR1 SGHKS, CDR2 YYEKEE (reference sequence).

Comments on this clone: One junction end disagrees with the germline gene, perhaps due to a read error. J is TRBJ2-7 and V is TRBV29-1; D is unresolved. Germline V gene lookup returns CDR1 SQVTM and CDR2 ANQGSEA. The CDR3 runs 13 residues. The CDR3 loop is CSAEHGETYEQYF. The CDR3 DNA reads TGCAGCGCTGAACACGGAGAAACTTACGAGCAGTACTTC.

The chain recombines TRBV12-5 with TRBJ2-5; D might be TRBD1 (6 bases). V was trimmed by 0 bases and J by 4 bases, leaving 12 bases between them. From germline, CDR1 is LGHNT and CDR2 FRNRAP. The CDR3 is 15 amino acids. CDR3 in amino acids: CASGLVLGGRETQYF. The CDR3 DNA is TGTGCTAGTGGTTTGGTACTAGGGGGACGAGAGACCCAGTACTTC.

CDR3 region: CASSGSGGAVDTQYF. The CDR3 DNA reads TGTGCCAGCAGTGGTAGCGGGGGGGCAGTAGATACGCAGTATTTT. The chain joins TRBV28 to TRBJ2-3; 11 bases align to TRBD2. CDR1 and CDR2 (germline): MDHEN, SYDVKM. The CDR3 is 15 amino acids. Trimming at V came to 5 bases and at J to 5 bases, leaving 6 bases not matched to a gene.